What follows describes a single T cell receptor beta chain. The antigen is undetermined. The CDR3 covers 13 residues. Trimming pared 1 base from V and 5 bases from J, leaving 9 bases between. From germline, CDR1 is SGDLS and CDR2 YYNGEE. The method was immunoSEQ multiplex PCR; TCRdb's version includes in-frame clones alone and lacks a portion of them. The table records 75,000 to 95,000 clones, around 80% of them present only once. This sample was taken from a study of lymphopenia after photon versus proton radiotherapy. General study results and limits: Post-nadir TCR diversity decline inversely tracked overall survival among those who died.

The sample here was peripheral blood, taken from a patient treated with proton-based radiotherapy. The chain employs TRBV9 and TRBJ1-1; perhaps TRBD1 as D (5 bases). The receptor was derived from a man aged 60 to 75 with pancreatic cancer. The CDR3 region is CASSVSDRTEAFF. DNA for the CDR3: TGTGCCAGCAGCGTAAGCGACAGAACTGAAGCTTTCTTT. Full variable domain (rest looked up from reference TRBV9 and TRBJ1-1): DSGVTQTPKHLITATGQRVTLRCSPRSGDLSVYWYQQSLDQGLQFLIQYYNGEERAKGNILERFSAQQFPDLHSELNLSSLELGDSALYFCASSVSDRTEAFFGQGTRLTVV.